The 25 T cell receptor beta chains given below trace back to one sample, sequenced in a study of T cells in Graves' hyperthyroidism and ophthalmopathy. RNA transcripts provided the source from which TCR beta CDR3 regions were amplified. The HTBI primer set drove a first-round RT-PCR of the TCR CDR3. TCRdb reprocessed the multiplex PCR reads via MiXCR and lists one record per CDR3 protein. This sample yields about 640,000 distinct CDR3 sequences, of which 20% to 25% are seen a single time; approximately 30% belongs to the top ten. The sequenced sample consisted of blood. All receptors derive from a man aged 30 to 39 with Graves' ophthalmopathy.

The J gene is TRBJ1-1, the V gene TRBV29-1; no clear D gene. V lost 4 bases, J lost 11 bases, and 11 bases lay in between. The CDR3 totals 10 residues. Germline CDR1 and CDR2: SQVTM and ANQGSEA. The CDR3 is CSVVGSQAFF. The CDR3, as DNA: TGCAGCGTTGTCGGGAGTCAGGCTTTCTTT.

This clonotype turned up a few times. V and J are TRBV18 and TRBJ2-7; TRBD2 might be the D (5 bases). Trimming took 6 bases from V and 6 from J, leaving 18 bases between them. The length of the CDR3 is 14 residues. Germline assignment: CDR1 KGHSH and CDR2 LQKENI. The CDR3 nucleotides read TGTGCCAGCTCCGCCGGGGTAAGGCTCATCGAGCAGTACTTC. This gives the protein CASSAGVRLIEQYF.

This clonotype was seen at least ten times. The gene calls are TRBV12-3 or TRBV12-4 and TRBJ2-5; D might be TRBD1 (6 bases). The CDR3 length is 14 residues. V shed 2 bases and J shed 7 bases, with 14 bases lying between them. CDR3 region: CASSLRGTEGTQYF. For the CDR3, the DNA is TGTGCCAGCAGTTTAAGGGGGACCGAAGGGACCCAGTACTTC.

This clonotype showed up just a few times. V usage is TRBV5-1 and J usage is TRBJ1-5; the D gene is possibly TRBD1 (5 bases). V shed 4 bases and J shed 7 bases, with 15 bases lying between them. The CDR3 spans 14 residues. CDR1 SGHRS and CDR2 YFSETQ come from the germline V gene. In DNA, the CDR3 is TGCGCCAGCAGCCCTGGACAATTTGAGCAGCCCCAGCATTTT. Protein sequence: CASSPGQFEQPQHF.

This clonotype came up a few times. The rearrangement links TRBV7-9 to TRBJ2-1, with 7 nucleotides matching TRBD1. The trim removed 5 bases at V and 3 bases at J, leaving 7 bases unmatched. Germline-derived CDR1 and CDR2 are SEHNR and FQNEAQ (reference sequence). The CDR3 contains 15 residues. The CDR3 loop reads CASSHRDSLYNEQFF. CDR3 nucleotide sequence: TGTGCCAGCAGCCACCGGGACAGCCTCTACAATGAGCAGTTCTTC.

This clonotype was recorded at least ten times. The V gene is TRBV7-2, the J gene TRBJ2-1, with TRBD2 as a possible D gene (6 bases). Germline-derived CDR1 and CDR2 are SGHTA and FQGNSA. The V gene lost 5 bases and the J gene lost 9 bases, with 20 bases spanning the gap. The CDR3 has 15 amino acids. The CDR3 spells CASSPGLAGTGEQFF. In DNA form, the CDR3 reads TGTGCCAGCAGCCCGGGACTCGCCGGAACTGGTGAGCAGTTCTTC.

The count of this clonotype is one. This chain connects TRBV29-1 to TRBJ1-2; a possible D gene is TRBD1 (6 bases). The V and J ends lost 7 bases and 3 bases respectively, with 9 bases between them. In germline, CDR1 is SQVTM, CDR2 ANQGSEA. This CDR3 has 11 residues. CDR3 bases: TGCAGCGGTAGGACAGACTATGGCTACACCTTC. Translation: CSGRTDYGYTF.

This CDR3 is CSAGGSGGELFF. DNA for the CDR3: TGCAGCGCCGGGGGGTCCGGTGGGGAGCTGTTTTTT. This chain connects TRBV29-1 to TRBJ2-2; 7 bases align to TRBD2. Trimming cost V 7 bases and J 8 bases; bases outside gene matches: 7. The germline gives CDR1 SQVTM, CDR2 ANQGSEA. This CDR3 comprises 12 residues.

The chain recombines TRBV5-1 with TRBJ1-5; D possibly corresponds to TRBD1 (5 bases). The germline V gene has CDR1 SGHRS and CDR2 YFSETQ. The CDR3 extends over 16 amino acids. Trimming left V 0 bases short and J 1 base short, with 11 bases between. This CDR3 reads CASSLAGLGSNQPQHF. CDR3 sequence (DNA): TGCGCCAGCAGCTTGGCAGGGTTGGGGAGCAATCAGCCCCAGCATTTT. Supplemented by reference TRBV5-1 and TRBJ1-5, the full variable domain reads KAGVTQTPRYLIKTRGQQVTLSCSPISGHRSVSWYQQTPGQGLQFLFEYFSETQRNKGNFPGRFSGRQFSNSRSEMNVSTLELGDSALYLCASSLAGLGSNQPQHFGDGTRLSIL.

This clonotype was recorded a few times. This sequence joins TRBV2 and TRBJ2-7; 7 bases map to TRBD1. V was clipped by 6 bases and J by 2 bases; unmatched bases: 7. Germline loops: CDR1 SNHLY, CDR2 FYNNEI. The CDR3 runs to 14 residues. In DNA, the CDR3 is TGTGCCAGCAGGGTGACAGGGTTTCCCTACGAGCAGTACTTC. This sequence encodes CASRVTGFPYEQYF.

This chain links TRBV29-1 with TRBJ2-7; D is perhaps TRBD1 or TRBD2 (5 bases each). V was clipped by 3 bases and J by 2 bases, with 5 bases between them. The germline gives CDR1 SQVTM, CDR2 ANQGSEA. This CDR3 comprises 11 residues. The CDR3 loop is CSVEGAYEQYF. The CDR3 nucleotides read TGCAGCGTTGAGGGGGCCTACGAGCAGTACTTC.

The rearrangement uses TRBV7-8 and TRBJ2-7; maybe TRBD2 (6 bases). V lost 4 bases to trimming and J lost 0 bases, with 13 bases between them. CDR1 and CDR2 from the germline V gene are SGHVS and FQNEAQ. This CDR3 is 15 amino acids long. Here the CDR3 reads CASSYGPAGSYEQYF. CDR3 bases: TGTGCCAGCAGCTATGGTCCAGCGGGCTCCTACGAGCAGTACTTC. Based on the CDR3 plus reference TRBV7-8 and TRBJ2-7, the full variable domain is GAGVSQSPRYKVAKRGQDVALRCDPISGHVSLFWYQQALGQGPEFLTYFQNEAQLDKSGLPSDRFFAERPEGSVSTLKIQRTQQEDSAVYLCASSYGPAGSYEQYFGPGTRLTVT.

A few counts support this clonotype. The gene calls are TRBV20-1 and TRBJ2-3, with no clear D. Trimming left V 8 bases short and J 6 bases short, with 18 bases between. Germline V CDR1 and CDR2: DFQATT, SNEGSKA (reference sequence). The CDR3 is made up of 13 amino acids. CDR3 residues: CSFTPITQDTQYF. DNA of the CDR3: TGCAGTTTCACCCCAATAACACAGGATACGCAGTATTTT.

This clonotype was counted only a few times. The genes are TRBV7-9 and TRBJ2-1, with a weak D call TRBD2 (5 bases). Germline assignment: CDR1 SEHNR and CDR2 FQNEAQ (reference sequence). Trimming stripped 2 bases from V and 7 bases from J, with 15 bases between. The CDR3 extends over 15 amino acids. CDR3 protein: CASSLKAAHPNEQFF. CDR3 coding DNA: TGTGCCAGCAGCTTAAAAGCGGCCCATCCGAATGAGCAGTTCTTC.

The J gene is TRBJ2-1, the V gene TRBV12-3 or TRBV12-4, with 9 nucleotides matching TRBD2. The length of the CDR3 is 15 residues. V shed 6 bases and J 10 bases; nucleotides not matched to a gene: 13. CDR3 nucleotides: TGTGCCAGCAGCACAGGGCGCCTAGCGGGAAGGGAGCAGTTCTTC. As protein: CASSTGRLAGREQFF.

This chain joins TRBV19 and TRBJ2-1; TRBD2 matches at 8 bases. The germline V gene has CDR1 LNHDA and CDR2 SQIVND (reference sequence). The V and J ends lost 8 bases and 4 bases, in that order; junction bases with no gene match: 10. There are 15 residues in the CDR3. CDR3 in DNA: TGTGCCAGTGGCGTCGGTGCTAGCGGGTACAATGAGCAGTTCTTC. It encodes CASGVGASGYNEQFF.

This clonotype came up a few times. The chain carries TRBV28 and TRBJ2-1; TRBD2 agrees at 8 bases. The CDR3 sequence is 16 residues long. The germline CDR1 and CDR2 sequences are MDHEN and SYDVKM. With V trimmed by 5 bases and J by 5 bases, 11 bases remained unmatched. The CDR3 region has the DNA TGTGCCAGCAGTCTTTCGGGACTAGGCCTCCACAATGAGCAGTTCTTC. Translated: CASSLSGLGLHNEQFF.

Ten or more counts support this clonotype. The chain has TRBV3-1 and TRBJ1-2, with D unclear. V was clipped by 4 bases and J by 8 bases, with 14 bases between them. Germline CDR1 LGHDT, CDR2 YNNKEL (reference sequence). The CDR3 length is 13 residues. As DNA, the CDR3 is TGTGCCAGCAGCCGCTCGAGGATGGAGGGCTACACCTTC. This codes for CASSRSRMEGYTF.

This clonotype appeared many times. This rearrangement joins TRBV11-2 to TRBJ2-5; 9 positions match TRBD2. Germline V CDR1 and CDR2: SGHAT, FQNNGV. The CDR3 covers 17 residues. The ends lost 1 base at V and 1 base at J; junction bases unmatched: 7. CDR3 bases: TGTGCCAGCAGCTTAGCGGGTAGCGGGAGAGGCCAAGAGACCCAGTACTTC. Its translation is CASSLAGSGRGQETQYF.

CDR3 sequence: CASSQVDGDEQFF. The CDR3 bases are TGTGCCAGCAGCCAAGTCGACGGCGATGAGCAGTTCTTC. The rearrangement links TRBV3-1 to TRBJ2-1; no firm D call. This CDR3 is 13 amino acids long. Per germline, CDR1 LGHDT and CDR2 YNNKEL (reference sequence). The V gene lost 1 base and the J gene lost 8 bases, with 9 bases spanning the gap.

In its sample, this clonotype was seen a few times. The chain links TRBV6-1 to TRBJ1-4, with 12 bases lining up with TRBD1. Losses at the gene ends were 6 bases for V and 11 bases for J; bases not matched to a gene: 7. Germline lookup yields CDR1 MNHNS and CDR2 SASEGT. The CDR3 runs to 14 residues. The DNA for the CDR3 is TGTGCCAGCAGCCCCGGGACAGGGGGCATCAAACTGTTTTTT. Encoded protein: CASSPGTGGIKLFF.

In this sample, this clonotype turned up many times. The CDR3 bases are TGTGCCAGCAGTGAAGGTCGGACAAAGGGGACTGAAGCTTTCTTT. Encoded protein: CASSEGRTKGTEAFF. This chain connects TRBV2 to TRBJ1-1; D is possibly TRBD1 (5 bases). This CDR3 is built from 15 residues. V lost 1 base and J 5 bases, leaving 14 bases between the germline ends. Germline V gene sequence: CDR1 SNHLY, CDR2 FYNNEI.

The V call is TRBV5-1, the J call TRBJ1-5; D uncertain. The V end was cut by 5 bases, the J end by 5 bases, with 11 bases between. Germline assignment: CDR1 SGHRS and CDR2 YFSETQ. The length of the CDR3 is 13 residues. CDR3 amino acids: CASSRGGDQPQHF. The CDR3 DNA reads as TGCGCCAGCAGTCGGGGTGGCGATCAGCCCCAGCATTTT.

This clonotype was observed many times. The chain recombines TRBV5-1 with TRBJ2-7, with D maybe TRBD1 (6 bases). Germline assignment: CDR1 SGHRS and CDR2 YFSETQ. The length of the CDR3 is 14 residues. The V and J ends lost 6 bases and 7 bases respectively, with 20 bases between them. The CDR3, as DNA: TGCGCCAGCACCCCGGACAGTGCTTGGATGGAGCAGTACTTC. Translating gives CASTPDSAWMEQYF.

The table lists this clonotype with a few counts. This chain links TRBV7-2 with TRBJ1-5; D uncertain. V lost 6 bases, J lost 0 bases, and 12 bases lay in between. This CDR3 has 15 amino acids. In germline, CDR1 is SGHTA, CDR2 FQGNSA. CDR3 residues: CASSRRGDSNQPQHF. As DNA, the CDR3 is TGTGCCAGCAGTCGACGTGGGGATAGCAATCAGCCCCAGCATTTT.